These 23 T cell receptor beta chains were sequenced from one sample in a study of blood T cell repertoires in COVID-19. The repertoire was sequenced with immunoSEQ multiplex PCR; TCRdb's copy has only in-frame clones and lacks some. The sample yields 300,000 or so clones, 80% to 90% seen once. Specimen: peripheral blood. Receptor source: a young man who had recovered from COVID-19.

This clone was seen a handful of times. The rearrangement links TRBV5-1 to TRBJ1-4; no reliable D call. Per germline, CDR1 SGHRS and CDR2 YFSETQ. The CDR3 loop spans 16 amino acids. V was cut by 7 bases and J by 7 bases, with 23 bases left in between. The CDR3 region has the DNA TGCGCCAGCGCGGTGAATGTCGGTGCGGCGGGTGAAAAACTGTTTTTT. It yields the protein CASAVNVGAAGEKLFF.

The chain couples TRBV5-4 to TRBJ2-7; 10 positions agree with TRBD2. Trimming removed 4 bases from V and 0 bases from J; junction bases left unmatched: 16. The CDR3 runs 19 residues. Germline CDR1 is SGHNT and CDR2 is YYREEE (reference sequence). The chain's CDR3 is CASSNAGLAGVFPSYEQYF. The CDR3 DNA sequence: TGTGCCAGCAGCAACGCAGGGCTAGCGGGAGTATTTCCCTCCTACGAGCAGTACTTC.

The chain carries TRBV9 and TRBJ2-3; D uncertain. CDR1 is SGDLS and CDR2 is YYNGEE in the germline V gene. This CDR3 has 12 amino acids. Trimming removed 1 base at V and 4 bases at J, with 4 bases between. For the CDR3, the DNA is TGTGCCAGCAGCGTACTGTCAGATACGCAGTATTTT. The encoded protein is CASSVLSDTQYF.

V is TRBV7-2 and J is TRBJ2-7, with unresolved D. Germline-derived CDR1 and CDR2 are SGHTA and FQGNSA. Between the trimmed V and J ends, which lost 1 base and 1 base, there was a span of 8 bases. This CDR3 has 14 residues. CDR3 region: CASSLDRSSYEQYF. CDR3 in DNA: TGTGCCAGCAGCTTAGACAGATCTTCCTACGAGCAGTACTTC.

The chain couples TRBV11-2 to TRBJ1-1; no definite D call. Germline V CDR1 and CDR2: SGHAT, FQNNGV. The CDR3 loop spans 13 amino acids. Deletions cut 5 bases from V and 6 bases from J, with 13 bases between. In nucleotides, the CDR3 is TGTGCCAGCAGCCCGAGCCTTGGGCCTGAAGCTTTCTTT. Amino acids: CASSPSLGPEAFF.

This clone has only a few counts. The chain links TRBV13 to TRBJ2-3, with TRBD2 identical over 9 bases. J was trimmed by 8 bases and V by 2 bases; bases with no gene match: 5. The CDR3 length is 14 residues. Germline assignment: CDR1 PRHDT and CDR2 FYEKMQ (reference sequence). CDR3 protein: CASSLSSGIATQYF. The CDR3 nucleotides are TGTGCCAGCAGCTTATCTAGCGGGATAGCTACGCAGTATTTT.

V gene TRBV10-3 combines with J gene TRBJ1-2; no definite D call. Germline CDR1 and CDR2: ENHRY and SYGVKD. The CDR3 has 12 residues. Trimming removed 4 bases at V and 6 bases at J, with 9 bases between. In nucleotides, the CDR3 is TGTGCCATCAGTGGAGCGTTGAATGGCTACACCTTC. Amino acids: CAISGALNGYTF.

V gene TRBV4-2 combines with J gene TRBJ2-1; 11 bases are a match to TRBD1. This CDR3 contains 16 residues. J was trimmed by 5 bases and V by 1 base; bases with no gene match: 4. Germline V gene sequence: CDR1 LGHNA, CDR2 YNFKEQ. The CDR3 loop reads CASSQAGQGGNNEQFF. CDR3 DNA: TGTGCCAGCAGCCAAGCGGGACAGGGGGGGAACAATGAGCAGTTCTTC.

This clone was picked up a small number of times. The chain employs TRBV10-3 and TRBJ1-1; TRBD1 aligns across 7 bases. Trimming took 3 bases from V and 2 from J; bases not matched to a gene: 0. CDR1 is ENHRY, CDR2 SYGVKD, per germline. This CDR3 comprises 13 residues. The CDR3 reads CAISEGGNTEAFF. CDR3 in DNA: TGTGCCATCAGTGAAGGGGGCAACACTGAAGCTTTCTTT.

The chain combines TRBV18 with TRBJ2-7; the match to TRBD1 covers 8 bases. The germline gives CDR1 KGHSH, CDR2 LQKENI. The V gene end was trimmed by 3 bases and the J gene end by 7 bases; junction bases not matched to a gene: 11. The CDR3 length is 15 residues. The CDR3 here is CASSPRGTGDREQYF. The CDR3 coding sequence is TGTGCCAGCTCACCGAGGGGGACAGGAGACCGGGAGCAGTACTTC.

This rearrangement joins TRBV28 to TRBJ2-3, with 7 bases fitting TRBD1. Trimming took 2 bases from V and 2 from J; bases not matched to a gene: 4. The CDR3 spans 15 residues. The germline V gene encodes CDR1 MDHEN and CDR2 SYDVKM. The CDR3: CASSLGQGDTDTQYF. The CDR3 coding sequence is TGTGCCAGCAGTTTAGGTCAGGGGGACACAGATACGCAGTATTTT.

The chain joins TRBV4-1 to TRBJ2-1; possibly TRBD1 for D (6 bases). Germline V gives CDR1 MGHRA, CDR2 YSYEKL. The V and J ends lost 0 bases and 9 bases respectively, with 21 bases between them. The CDR3 consists of 17 residues. CDR3 sequence reads: CASSQDGHREPSSEQFF. CDR3 coding DNA: TGCGCCAGCAGCCAAGATGGCCACAGGGAGCCGTCCAGTGAGCAGTTCTTC.

The V gene is TRBV5-6, the J gene TRBJ1-2; TRBD1 might be the D (6 bases). This CDR3 comprises 13 residues. With 4 bases removed from V and 5 bases from J, the gap between germline ends came to 12 bases. Germline CDR1 SGHDT, CDR2 YYEEEE. Written as DNA, the CDR3 is TGTGCCAGCAGCCCAGACAGGACTTATGGCTACACCTTC. This gives the protein CASSPDRTYGYTF.

CDR3 sequence reads: CASSLGTGNTEAFF. CDR3 DNA: TGTGCCAGCAGCCTTGGGACAGGGAACACTGAAGCTTTCTTT. The J gene is TRBJ1-1, the V gene TRBV9, with 8 positions matching TRBD1. In germline, CDR1 is SGDLS, CDR2 YYNGEE. The V segment lost 4 bases and the J segment 1 base; nucleotides outside the gene matches: 3. The CDR3 is 14 residues long.

The CDR3: CASSLSLAVPNEQFF. The CDR3 DNA reads TGTGCCAGCAGCTTGAGTCTAGCGGTCCCCAATGAGCAGTTCTTC. This chain connects TRBV7-9 to TRBJ2-1, with 7 bases lining up with TRBD2. The germline V gene encodes CDR1 SEHNR and CDR2 FQNEAQ (reference sequence). Unmatched junction bases numbered 8, after V lost 3 bases and J lost 6 bases. The CDR3 extends over 15 amino acids.

The chain couples TRBV19 to TRBJ2-7, with D possibly being TRBD1 (6 bases). This CDR3 has 15 amino acids. CDR1 is LNHDA, CDR2 SQIVND, per germline (reference sequence). V was cut by 5 bases and J by 1 base, with 15 bases left in between. The CDR3 nucleotides are TGTGCCAGTAGTTTGACAGGTTGGGGATCCTACGAGCAGTACTTC. This encodes CASSLTGWGSYEQYF.

The DNA of the CDR3 is TGCAGTGCTGCCCAGGGCTACGAGCAGTACTTC. This sequence encodes CSAAQGYEQYF. This rearrangement joins TRBV20-1 to TRBJ2-7; D perhaps matches TRBD1 (5 bases). CDR1 DFQATT and CDR2 SNEGSKA come from the germline V gene (reference sequence). The V and J ends lost 5 bases and 3 bases respectively, with 8 bases between them. The CDR3 length is 11 residues.

The rearrangement uses TRBV12-5 and TRBJ2-7; D possibly corresponds to TRBD1 (6 bases). V was clipped by 1 base and J by 0 bases, with 10 bases between them. The germline V gene has CDR1 LGHNT and CDR2 FRNRAP. The CDR3 spans 15 residues. CDR3 bases: TGTGCTAGTGGTTTGGGCGGACAGCTCTCCTACGAGCAGTACTTC. It specifies CASGLGGQLSYEQYF.

The chain couples TRBV6-5 to TRBJ2-1; no definite D call. V lost 2 bases to trimming and J lost 5 bases, with 10 bases between them. The CDR3 is 14 amino acids. Germline V gene lookup returns CDR1 MNHEY and CDR2 SVGAGI. The CDR3 loop reads CASSYGTTDNEQFF. The CDR3 DNA reads as TGTGCCAGCAGTTACGGAACTACCGACAATGAGCAGTTCTTC.

The CDR3 region has the DNA TGCAGCGGCTCGGGGGGCAACACTGAAGCTTTCTTT. It encodes CSGSGGNTEAFF. The gene calls are TRBV29-1 and TRBJ1-1, with D tentatively TRBD1 (6 bases). The CDR3 runs 12 residues. CDR1 and CDR2 (germline): SQVTM, ANQGSEA. V shed 7 bases and J shed 2 bases, with 11 bases lying between them.

The V gene is TRBV7-9, the J gene TRBJ2-1; 8 nucleotides agree with TRBD1. Germline loops: CDR1 SEHNR, CDR2 FQNEAQ (reference sequence). The CDR3 spans 15 residues. V trimming: 7 bases; J trimming: 4 bases; junction bases outside the gene matches: 9. The CDR3 reads CASNPQGAPYNEQFF. CDR3 coding DNA: TGTGCCAGCAACCCGCAGGGGGCCCCTTACAATGAGCAGTTCTTC.

V usage is TRBV6-2 or TRBV6-3 and J usage is TRBJ1-1; tentative D call: TRBD1 (5 bases). The CDR3 covers 14 residues. The V end lost 2 bases, the J end lost 3 bases, and 10 bases lay between the germline ends. The germline V gene encodes CDR1 MNHEY and CDR2 SVGEGT. The CDR3 DNA follows: TGTGCCAGCAGTTACCCGGCGGGGCACACTGAAGCTTTCTTT. Translating it yields CASSYPAGHTEAFF.

V gene TRBV18 combines with J gene TRBJ1-2, with D possibly being TRBD1 (5 bases). This CDR3 has 19 amino acids. Germline lookup yields CDR1 KGHSH and CDR2 LQKENI. Trimming pared 0 bases from V and 2 bases from J, leaving 22 bases between. CDR3 bases: TGTGCCAGCTCACCACCGACGTCCGGGGGTACCTTATACAACTATGGCTACACCTTC. Protein product: CASSPPTSGGTLYNYGYTF.